These 28 T cell receptor beta chains originate from one sample sequenced in a study of cytomegalovirus exposure and HLA in healthy donors (dated by TCRdb to about 2017). Library construction relied on the immunoSEQ multiplex PCR assay. TCRdb obtained this table from immuneACCESS and retained in-frame rearrangements with V and J assigned. These tables miss some clones; where compared with another copy, unresolved V genes account for less than half of the shortfall, and the remainder is unexplained. The sample table records 100,000 to 150,000 clones; 95% to 96% of these occur just once. The ten largest clones capture 1.5% to 2% of the sample. Sequenced material: PBMCs. The receptors were gathered from a man younger than 35 in good health and CMV-seronegative.

The CDR3 sequence is CASSYSTGIEKLFF. CDR3 bases: TGTGCCAGCAGTTACTCGACAGGTATAGAAAAACTGTTTTTT. The V call is TRBV6-6, the J call TRBJ1-4, with D possibly TRBD1 on 6 matching bases. Trimming removed 0 bases from V and 8 bases from J, with 10 bases in between. The CDR3 spans 14 residues. CDR1 MNHNY and CDR2 SVGAGI come from the germline V gene (reference sequence).

The chain recombines TRBV25-1 with TRBJ2-1; D call uncertain. The CDR3 is made up of 12 amino acids. In germline, CDR1 is MGHDK, CDR2 SYGVNS. The V gene lost 5 bases and the J gene lost 4 bases, with 6 bases spanning the gap. The DNA for the CDR3 is TGTGCCAGCAGTCTCAGTTACAATGAGCAGTTCTTC. Amino acids: CASSLSYNEQFF.

This chain links TRBV7-3 with TRBJ2-3, with D perhaps TRBD2 (6 bases). V lost 2 bases and J lost 4, with 22 bases in between. Germline V gene sequence: CDR1 SGHTA, CDR2 FQGTGA. The CDR3 totals 18 residues. CDR3 sequence (DNA): TGTGCCAGCAGCTTATCCAACCTGGGGACTCGCGGCGCAGATACGCAGTATTTT. Its translation: CASSLSNLGTRGADTQYF.

The rearrangement uses TRBV2 and TRBJ1-2, with 9 bases that match TRBD1. This CDR3 has 15 residues. CDR1 SNHLY and CDR2 FYNNEI come from the germline V gene. J lost 4 bases, V lost 6 bases, and 9 bases had no gene match. This CDR3 reads CASRAGTGTGYGYTF. The CDR3 nucleotides are TGTGCCAGCAGGGCCGGGACAGGGACAGGCTATGGCTACACCTTC.

This chain uses TRBV11-1 with TRBJ1-5, with TRBD1 matching 8 bases. The CDR3 has 14 residues. The V gene's germline CDR1 is SGHAT and CDR2 FQDESV (reference sequence). The V segment lost 4 bases and the J segment 7 bases; nucleotides outside the gene matches: 6. The CDR3 sequence is CASSSTGEGQPQHF. In nucleotides, the CDR3 is TGTGCCAGCAGCTCGACAGGGGAAGGCCAGCCCCAGCATTTT. Looking up the rest from reference TRBV11-1 and TRBJ1-5 gives the full variable domain: EAEVAQSPRYKITEKSQAVAFWCDPISGHATLYWYRQILGQGPELLVQFQDESVVDDSQLPKDRFSAERLKGVDSTLKIQPAELGDSAMYLCASSSTGEGQPQHFGDGTRLSIL.

The chain carries TRBV20-1 and TRBJ2-3; maybe TRBD2 (6 bases). CDR1 DFQATT and CDR2 SNEGSKA come from the germline V gene (reference sequence). The CDR3 covers 11 residues. V was cut by 0 bases and J by 9 bases, with 7 bases left in between. The CDR3 DNA follows: TGCAGTGCTAGAGAACGGGGGACGCAGTATTTT. It codes for CSARERGTQYF.

The chain joins TRBV30 to TRBJ1-1; 8 positions agree with TRBD1. Germline-derived CDR1 and CDR2 are GTSNPN and SVGIG (reference sequence). V dropped 2 bases and J dropped 5; count of bases not matched to a gene: 7. The CDR3 is 14 residues long. The CDR3 sequence is CAWSRQGLGTEAFF. DNA of the CDR3: TGTGCCTGGAGTAGACAGGGGCTTGGGACTGAAGCTTTCTTT.

There are a few counts of this clone. The rearrangement links TRBV7-8 to TRBJ2-7; weak D call: TRBD2 (6 bases). Germline-derived CDR1 and CDR2 are SGHVS and FQNEAQ. Trimming took 5 bases from V and 1 from J, leaving 21 bases between them. The CDR3 is 17 residues long. CDR3 DNA: TGTGCCAGCAGCAAGGGGCACCGGACTATCTATTCCTACGAGCAGTACTTC. Translating gives CASSKGHRTIYSYEQYF.

The chain combines TRBV19 with TRBJ1-4; 8 positions match TRBD1. CDR1 and CDR2 (germline): LNHDA, SQIVND (reference sequence). The CDR3 is 15 residues long. J was trimmed by 8 bases and V by 3 bases; bases with no gene match: 8. As DNA, the CDR3 is TGTGCCAGTAGTATCGTTGGACAGGGTGAAGAAAAACTGTTTTTT. Translation gives CASSIVGQGEEKLFF.

The rearrangement links TRBV6-1 to TRBJ1-3, with D hard to call. V was trimmed by 10 bases and J by 0 bases, leaving 16 bases between them. The germline V gene encodes CDR1 MNHNS and CDR2 SASEGT. CDR3 length: 15 amino acids. The CDR3 coding sequence is TGTGCCATCCGAGCAGACTTTCTCTCTGGAAACACCATATATTTT. Translation: CAIRADFLSGNTIYF.

The V gene is TRBV7-9, the J gene TRBJ2-7, with 7 bases identical to TRBD2. Germline V CDR1 and CDR2: SEHNR, FQNEAQ (reference sequence). CDR3 length: 14 amino acids. The V segment lost 4 bases and the J segment 0 bases; nucleotides outside the gene matches: 3. CDR3 sequence: CASSSGTTSYEQYF. As DNA, the CDR3 is TGTGCCAGCAGCTCCGGGACTACCTCCTACGAGCAGTACTTC.

The genes are TRBV27 and TRBJ1-2; D may be TRBD1 (6 bases). The CDR3 extends over 15 amino acids. Germline CDR1 reads MNHEY; CDR2 reads SMNVEV (reference sequence). V lost 2 bases and J lost 3, with 13 bases in between. The CDR3 nucleotides are TGTGCCAGCAGTTTAACAGGGTCGGAATACTATGGCTACACCTTC. Translated, it gives CASSLTGSEYYGYTF.

This chain uses TRBV27 with TRBJ2-3, with 8 nucleotides matching TRBD1. V trimming: 8 bases; J trimming: 6 bases; junction bases outside the gene matches: 22. Germline assignment: CDR1 MNHEY and CDR2 SMNVEV (reference sequence). The CDR3 is made up of 18 amino acids. The CDR3 here is CASVKRTGPLPSADTQYF. The CDR3 nucleotides are TGTGCCAGCGTGAAAAGGACAGGGCCGTTACCCTCAGCGGATACGCAGTATTTT.

The chain is built from TRBV5-6 and TRBJ2-7; 7 bases match TRBD1. V was pared by 0 bases and J by 11 bases, with 11 bases of the junction left unmatched. The CDR3 runs 14 residues. Germline assignment: CDR1 SGHDT and CDR2 YYEEEE. The CDR3 nucleotides are TGTGCCAGCAGCTTGGGACAGGGCCCTCTTATAGAGTACTTC. This translates into CASSLGQGPLIEYF. The complete variable domain, with remaining parts taken from reference TRBV5-6 and TRBJ2-7, reads DAGVTQSPTHLIKTRGQQVTLRCSPKSGHDTVSWYQQALGQGPQFIFQYYEEEERQRGNFPDRFSGHQFPNYSSELNVNALLLGDSALYLCASSLGQGPLIEYFGPGTRLTVT.

The CDR3 DNA sequence: TGTGCCAGCAGCTTTGCGTCCGGGGACGAGCAGTACTTC. It translates to CASSFASGDEQYF. The gene calls are TRBV5-4 and TRBJ2-7; D is perhaps TRBD2 (5 bases). In germline, CDR1 is SGHNT, CDR2 YYREEE (reference sequence). CDR3 length equals 13 residues. The V end lost 2 bases, the J end lost 5 bases, and 11 bases lay between the germline ends.

The chain employs TRBV4-3 and TRBJ2-1; TRBD2 aligns across 9 bases. Germline values: CDR1 LGHNA, CDR2 YSLEER. This CDR3 contains 14 residues. Trimming cost V 7 bases and J 8 bases; bases outside gene matches: 9. CDR3 residues: CASTFSGRRDEQFF. The CDR3 nucleotides are TGCGCCAGCACCTTTAGCGGGAGACGGGATGAGCAGTTCTTC.

This chain connects TRBV5-5 to TRBJ2-1, with D tentatively TRBD2 (6 bases). The CDR3 loop spans 15 amino acids. Looked up from germline, CDR1 is SGHKS and CDR2 is YYEKEE (reference sequence). V was trimmed by 4 bases and J by 9 bases, leaving 20 bases between them. The CDR3 spells CASSRSGTQTGEQFF. The CDR3 DNA reads TGTGCCAGCAGCCGCTCCGGGACTCAGACGGGTGAGCAGTTCTTC.

The chain joins TRBV27 to TRBJ2-5; D perhaps matches TRBD2 (6 bases). Germline loops: CDR1 MNHEY, CDR2 SMNVEV (reference sequence). The CDR3 is 14 residues long. V lost 5 bases and J 4 bases, leaving 14 bases between the germline ends. The CDR3 region is CASSPSGVVETQYF. CDR3 nucleotide sequence: TGTGCCAGCAGTCCTTCGGGGGTCGTAGAGACCCAGTACTTC.

The chain couples TRBV6-6 to TRBJ2-7, with no clear D. The V end was cut by 2 bases, the J end by 0 bases, with 11 bases between. Per the germline V gene, CDR1 is MNHNY and CDR2 is SVGAGI (reference sequence). This CDR3 is built from 15 residues. CDR3 sequence reads: CASSYNTANSYEQYF. In DNA form, the CDR3 reads TGTGCCAGCAGTTACAATACCGCGAACTCCTACGAGCAGTACTTC.

This chain uses TRBV7-2 with TRBJ2-5; D is possibly TRBD1 (7 bases). Trimming took off 5 bases at V and 5 bases at J, with 15 bases between the two ends. CDR3 length: 14 residues. Germline lookup yields CDR1 SGHTA and CDR2 FQGNSA. The CDR3 sequence is CASSRSSGGETQYF. The CDR3 DNA reads TGTGCCAGCAGCAGATCATCAGGGGGGGAGACCCAGTACTTC.

The rearrangement joins TRBV30 to TRBJ2-5, with a tentative D call TRBD1 (7 bases). Germline V gene lookup returns CDR1 GTSNPN and CDR2 SVGIG (reference sequence). V lost 1 base and J 5 bases, leaving 11 bases between the germline ends. This CDR3 contains 13 residues. The CDR3 bases are TGTGCCTGGAGTGGGGCAGGGGGGGAGACCCAGTACTTC. Translating gives CAWSGAGGETQYF.

This chain connects TRBV4-2 to TRBJ2-7; D is ambiguous. From germline, CDR1 is LGHNA and CDR2 YNFKEQ. Deletions cut 3 bases from V and 0 bases from J, with 9 bases between. This CDR3 has 14 residues. CDR3 region: CASSQFLASYEQYF. CDR3 bases: TGTGCCAGCAGCCAGTTTCTGGCCTCCTACGAGCAGTACTTC.

A single count supports this clone. The chain carries TRBV9 and TRBJ1-2; tentative D call: TRBD1 (5 bases). Germline V gives CDR1 SGDLS, CDR2 YYNGEE. The CDR3 contains 14 residues. V dropped 0 bases and J dropped 5 bases, with 11 bases sitting between them. CDR3 coding DNA: TGTGCCAGCAGCGTAGATGGGGCTGGTTATGGCTACACCTTC. This translates into CASSVDGAGYGYTF.

The chain couples TRBV28 to TRBJ1-1; D possibly corresponds to TRBD1 (5 bases). There are 15 residues in the CDR3. The germline V and J ends were trimmed by 6 bases and 1 base, with 15 bases remaining between them. Germline loops: CDR1 MDHEN, CDR2 SYDVKM. In nucleotides, the CDR3 is TGTGCCAGCAGGCCTTCAGGGAACCCGAACACTGAAGCTTTCTTT. Amino acid sequence: CASRPSGNPNTEAFF.

The chain employs TRBV19 and TRBJ2-2, with a weak D call TRBD1 (6 bases). The V and J ends lost 10 bases and 9 bases respectively, with 18 bases between them. This CDR3 is 13 amino acids long. Germline CDR1 and CDR2: LNHDA and SQIVND (reference sequence). The CDR3: CATHLNRDRELFF. The CDR3 DNA sequence: TGTGCCACCCATCTAAACAGGGACCGGGAGCTGTTTTTT.

This clone was observed a few times. CDR3 nucleotides: TGCGCCAGCAGCCAAGGGACAGGGGGTACCGGGGAGCTGTTTTTT. Protein: CASSQGTGGTGELFF. This rearrangement joins TRBV4-3 to TRBJ2-2, with 10 bases that match TRBD1. The V gene's germline CDR1 is LGHNA and CDR2 YSLEER. With 1 base clipped from V and 5 bases from J, the junction kept 1 base outside the gene matches. CDR3 length equals 15 residues.

This chain links TRBV19 with TRBJ1-2; possible D gene TRBD1, 5 bases. The CDR3 sequence is 14 residues long. V gave up 7 bases and J gave up 4 bases, with 16 bases separating them. CDR1 and CDR2 from the germline V gene are LNHDA and SQIVND (reference sequence). The CDR3 DNA reads as TGTGCCAGTACCTTAGGACAATCGATCTATGGCTACACCTTC. Encoded protein: CASTLGQSIYGYTF.

As regards this clone: The junction departs from germline at one end; a sequencing error may be responsible. The J gene is TRBJ2-2, the V gene TRBV7-3; the D gene is possibly TRBD1 (6 bases). CDR3 length: 13 residues. Germline V gene data show CDR1 as SGHTA and CDR2 as FQGTGA. The chain's CDR3 is CTSRTDARGELFF. CDR3 DNA sequence: TGTACCAGCCGGACAGACGCCAGGGGGGAGCTGTTTTTT.